Each of the 16 T cell receptor beta chains below was sequenced from the same sample in a study of T cells in Graves' hyperthyroidism and ophthalmopathy. Authors of the study amplified TCR beta CDR3 regions from RNA transcripts. First-round RT-PCR with HTBI primers amplified the TCR CDR3 region. TCRdb used MiXCR to reprocess the multiplex PCR reads, holding one entry per CDR3 protein. The top ten hold 20% to 25% of the sample, which has about 350,000 distinct CDR3 sequences, around 14% seen once. Sample: blood. These receptors came from a woman aged 25 to 45 with Graves' hyperthyroidism.

The chain employs TRBV5-1 and TRBJ2-1; D unresolved. This CDR3 is 17 amino acids long. V was cut by 0 bases and J by 6 bases, with 19 bases left in between. Germline V gene lookup returns CDR1 SGHRS and CDR2 YFSETQ. CDR3 residues: CASSLGLGSPTSNEQFF. Written as DNA, the CDR3 is TGCGCCAGCAGCTTGGGCCTGGGCAGCCCAACAAGCAATGAGCAGTTCTTC.

This clonotype showed up just a few times. This chain links TRBV10-3 with TRBJ1-5; no reliable D call. Trimming shortened V by 3 bases and J by 4 bases, and 10 bases separated the two germline ends. The CDR3 contains 14 residues. The germline V gene encodes CDR1 ENHRY and CDR2 SYGVKD. As DNA, the CDR3 is TGTGCCATCAGTGAAGCCACCGGAAATCAGCCCCAGCATTTT. It encodes CAISEATGNQPQHF.

This clonotype was observed at least ten times. The junction shows a germline mismatch at one end, possibly a read error. The CDR3 bases are TGTGCCAGCACCCCTCGCGGGGGGTCCTCCTGCGAGCAGTACTTC. It encodes CASTPRGGSSCEQYF. The chain combines TRBV28 with TRBJ2-7; TRBD2 matches at 8 bases. This CDR3 is 15 amino acids long. From germline, CDR1 is MDHEN and CDR2 SYDVKM. Filled out from reference TRBV28 and TRBJ2-7, the complete variable domain reads DVKVTQSSRYLVKRTGEKVFLECVQDMDHENMFWYRQDPGLGLRLIYFSYDVKMKEKGDIPEGYSVSREKKERFSLILESASTNQTSMYLCASTPRGGSSCEQYFGPGTRLTVT.

The chain combines TRBV4-1 with TRBJ1-1; D not resolved. This CDR3 comprises 15 residues. Trimming stripped 0 bases from V and 0 bases from J, with 8 bases between. CDR1 and CDR2 (germline): MGHRA, YSYEKL. As DNA, the CDR3 is TGCGCCAGCAGCCAAGAGAGGAATATGAACACTGAAGCTTTCTTT. It translates to CASSQERNMNTEAFF.

This clonotype occurred many times. The rearrangement uses TRBV7-8 and TRBJ1-2; possible D gene TRBD1, 5 bases. CDR3 length: 14 residues. Looked up from germline, CDR1 is SGHVS and CDR2 is FQNEAQ. V lost 1 base and J lost 3, with 9 bases in between. The CDR3 region is CASSLDRGYYGYTF. CDR3 sequence (DNA): TGTGCCAGCAGCTTAGATCGGGGCTACTATGGCTACACCTTC.

There are many counts of this clonotype. The chain links TRBV7-3 to TRBJ2-4; possibly TRBD1 or TRBD2 for D (5 bases each). The CDR3 covers 14 residues. Germline V gives CDR1 SGHTA, CDR2 FQGTGA. Trimming cost V 5 bases and J 3 bases, with 11 bases left between them. The CDR3 spells CASSPGTVKNIQYF. CDR3 DNA sequence: TGTGCCAGCAGCCCTGGGACGGTCAAAAACATTCAGTACTTC.

The chain recombines TRBV11-3 with TRBJ2-1, with D tentatively TRBD1 or TRBD2 (5 bases each). V lost 8 bases and J lost 4, with 12 bases in between. The V gene's germline CDR1 is SGHNT and CDR2 YENEEA. The CDR3 loop spans 13 amino acids. The CDR3 DNA sequence: TGTGCCAGCGGCACCGGGGCATACAATGAGCAGTTCTTC. Translated, it gives CASGTGAYNEQFF.

This clonotype was recorded at least ten times. V usage is TRBV28 and J usage is TRBJ1-2; D remains ambiguous. The CDR3 is made up of 14 amino acids. Trimming took 7 bases from V and 6 from J, leaving 18 bases between them. Germline loops: CDR1 MDHEN, CDR2 SYDVKM. CDR3 protein: CASTMRQRRDGYTF. The CDR3 DNA follows: TGTGCCAGCACCATGAGGCAGAGGCGAGATGGCTACACCTTC.

This clonotype was found many times. This rearrangement joins TRBV6-1 to TRBJ2-7, with 10 bases fitting TRBD2. The CDR3 extends over 15 amino acids. J gave up 2 bases and V 6 bases, and 7 bases lay outside the gene matches. From germline, CDR1 is MNHNS and CDR2 SASEGT. The CDR3 sequence is CASRTSGPRAYEQYF. For the CDR3, the DNA is TGTGCCAGCAGGACTAGCGGGCCTCGAGCCTACGAGCAGTACTTC.

V usage is TRBV6-2 or TRBV6-3 and J usage is TRBJ2-5, with 12 bases matching TRBD2. The CDR3 sequence is 15 residues long. V was pared by 7 bases and J by 4 bases, with 7 bases of the junction left unmatched. Germline values: CDR1 MNHEY, CDR2 SVGEGT. CDR3 sequence: CASTKTSGRTETQYF. The CDR3 DNA sequence: TGTGCCAGCACCAAGACTAGCGGGAGAACAGAGACCCAGTACTTC.

This clonotype came up many times. The chain couples TRBV28 to TRBJ2-5; D possibly corresponds to TRBD2 (6 bases). V lost 6 bases to trimming and J lost 3 bases, with 14 bases between them. The CDR3 extends over 14 amino acids. The germline gives CDR1 MDHEN, CDR2 SYDVKM. For the CDR3, the DNA is TGTGCCAGCAGCCCCTCCGGGACTGAAGAGACCCAGTACTTC. Amino acid sequence: CASSPSGTEETQYF.

This clonotype was seen many times. This rearrangement joins TRBV30 to TRBJ1-5; 8 nucleotides line up with TRBD1. Germline V gives CDR1 GTSNPN, CDR2 SVGIG (reference sequence). The CDR3 contains 13 residues. J was trimmed by 2 bases and V by 5 bases; bases with no gene match: 2. Here the CDR3 DNA reads TGTGCCTGGGGACAGGGTGGCAATCAGCCCCAGCATTTT. Its translation is CAWGQGGNQPQHF.

For the CDR3, the DNA is TGCGCCAGCAGTTCAGACAGGGGACCTTACCAAGAGACCCAGTACTTC. Its protein product is CASSSDRGPYQETQYF. The chain couples TRBV10-1 to TRBJ2-5, with TRBD1 identical over 8 bases. CDR1 and CDR2 (germline): WNHNN, SYGVQD (reference sequence). J lost 0 bases, V lost 5 bases, and 8 bases had no gene match. The CDR3 consists of 16 residues.

The sample holds many counts of this clonotype. The V and J genes are TRBV11-2 and TRBJ1-2; TRBD1 matches 9 bases. Germline values: CDR1 SGHAT, CDR2 FQNNGV. This CDR3 is built from 16 residues. V shed 5 bases, J shed 8 bases, and the junction held 15 bases outside the gene matches. CDR3 nucleotide sequence: TGTGCCAGCAGCCCCCGTTTGGTCGGGACAGGGAGAGGCTACACCTTC. It codes for CASSPRLVGTGRGYTF.

The chain uses TRBV29-1 and TRBJ2-5; 8 bases agree with TRBD1. Germline V gene sequence: CDR1 SQVTM, CDR2 ANQGSEA. This CDR3 has 16 residues. V lost 0 bases to trimming and J lost 1 base; unmatched junction nucleotides: 7. In DNA form, the CDR3 reads TGCAGCGTTGAAGATAGGGGCAGGGGGCTCCAAGAGACCCAGTACTTC. Residues: CSVEDRGRGLQETQYF. The full variable domain, rest sourced from reference TRBV29-1 and TRBJ2-5, is SAVISQKPSRDICQRGTSLTIQCQVDSQVTMMFWYRQQPGQSLTLIATANQGSEATYESGFVIDKFPISRPNLTFSTLTVSNMSPEDSSIYLCSVEDRGRGLQETQYFGPGTRLLVL.

This clonotype has a count of ten or more. CDR3 protein: CASSEYHNRGEAFF. CDR3 nucleotides: TGTGCCAGCAGTGAATATCATAACAGGGGGGAAGCTTTCTTT. This rearrangement joins TRBV6-1 to TRBJ1-1, with TRBD1 identical over 8 bases. Losses at the gene ends were 2 bases for V and 8 bases for J; bases not matched to a gene: 7. CDR3 size: 14 residues. Germline CDR1 reads MNHNS; CDR2 reads SASEGT.